This passage covers 25 T cell receptor beta chains from one sample sequenced in a study of blood T cells in healthy people across ages (dated by TCRdb to the mid-2010s). Libraries were made using 5' RACE. TCRdb lists the instrument as Illumina HiSeq 2500. The second PCR ran for about 7 to 11 cycles and used a J-beta primer mix along with a sample-barcoded 5' primer. Using fastp at Q25 and MiXCR, TCRdb reprocessed the public reads and kept productive beta chains. Rows are combined by CDR3 protein, so each entry shows the most common genes and DNA. The sample records under 1,100,000 distinct CDR3 sequences, under 30% of which are singletons. Jointly, the top ten make up about 0.69% of the sample. The same data also contributed to another study, on T cells of mothers and their children.

Specimen: blood. The receptors shown here come from a girl aged 2 to 10 in good health.

The chain joins TRBV29-1 to TRBJ2-6; D is undetermined. Germline CDR1 reads SQVTM; CDR2 reads ANQGSEA. The length of the CDR3 is 13 residues. Trimming shortened V by 6 bases and J by 0 bases, and 6 bases separated the two germline ends. The CDR3, as DNA: TGCAGCGTGCAAGTCTCTGGGGCCAACGTCCTGACTTTC. Protein: CSVQVSGANVLTF.

V gene TRBV7-2 combines with J gene TRBJ1-4; D is undetermined. CDR3 length equals 13 residues. Germline V lookup: CDR1 SGHTA, CDR2 FQGNSA. V dropped 3 bases and J dropped 4 bases, with 6 bases sitting between them. The CDR3 here is CASSFWVNEKLFF. DNA for the CDR3: TGTGCCAGCAGCTTTTGGGTTAATGAAAAACTGTTTTTT.

The CDR3 is CASSYNNVPGELFF. The CDR3 DNA follows: TGTGCCAGCAGTTACAATAACGTCCCCGGGGAGCTGTTTTTT. The chain joins TRBV12-3 or TRBV12-4 to TRBJ2-2; D remains ambiguous. The CDR3 length is 14 residues. V gave up 4 bases and J gave up 6 bases, with 12 bases separating them.

In this sample, this clonotype turned up a few times. J is TRBJ2-3 and V is TRBV6-5; perhaps D is TRBD1 or TRBD2 (5 bases each). The CDR3 runs to 13 residues. The germline gives CDR1 MNHEY, CDR2 SVGAGI. V lost 0 bases to trimming and J lost 6 bases, with 7 bases between them. This CDR3 reads CASSYSGVDTQYF. The CDR3 region has the DNA TGTGCCAGCAGTTACTCGGGGGTGGATACGCAGTATTTT.

CDR3: CSVDGWGTGRSSTEAFF. The CDR3 nucleotides read TGCAGCGTTGATGGATGGGGGACAGGGCGGAGTAGCACTGAAGCTTTCTTT. The chain joins TRBV29-1 to TRBJ1-1; 9 bases line up with TRBD1. J was trimmed by 4 bases and V by 3 bases; bases with no gene match: 15. Germline CDR1 reads SQVTM; CDR2 reads ANQGSEA. The CDR3 spans 17 residues.

The rearrangement joins TRBV27 to TRBJ2-2; D is undetermined. The CDR3 sequence is 13 residues long. V dropped 6 bases and J dropped 4 bases, with 9 bases sitting between them. CDR1 MNHEY and CDR2 SMNVEV come from the germline V gene (reference sequence). This CDR3 reads CASRPLVTGELFF. CDR3 coding DNA: TGTGCCAGCAGGCCCCTAGTCACCGGGGAGCTGTTTTTT.

This clonotype was seen a handful of times. The V gene is TRBV6-2 or TRBV6-3, the J gene TRBJ1-1; D uncertain. The CDR3 extends over 13 amino acids. Between the trimmed V and J ends, which lost 4 bases and 4 bases, there was a span of 10 bases. Germline V gene lookup returns CDR1 MNHEY and CDR2 SVGEGT. The CDR3 bases are TGTGCCAGCAGTTCTGTTCGGGGCACTGAAGCTTTCTTT. As protein: CASSSVRGTEAFF.

This chain connects TRBV28 to TRBJ1-2; perhaps TRBD1 as D (5 bases). Germline assignment: CDR1 MDHEN and CDR2 SYDVKM. This CDR3 region has 12 residues. Trimming took 7 bases from V and 4 from J, leaving 10 bases between them. This CDR3 is CASKGGAYGYTF. CDR3 in DNA: TGTGCCAGCAAGGGAGGGGCCTATGGCTACACCTTC.

The V gene is TRBV4-2, the J gene TRBJ2-1, with TRBD2 as a possible D gene (6 bases). Between the trimmed V and J ends, which lost 4 bases and 6 bases, there was a span of 10 bases. Germline assignment: CDR1 LGHNA and CDR2 YNFKEQ. This CDR3 has 13 amino acids. DNA of the CDR3: TGTGCCAGCAGCCTAGCGGCTTTCAATGAGCAGTTCTTC. Protein product: CASSLAAFNEQFF.

This clonotype was recorded only once. The V and J genes are TRBV29-1 and TRBJ2-3, with D unresolved. The CDR3 totals 13 residues. V gave up 1 base and J gave up 1 base, with 6 bases separating them. CDR1 SQVTM and CDR2 ANQGSEA come from the germline V gene. The CDR3 reads CSVEGARTDTQYF. The CDR3 nucleotides are TGCAGCGTTGAAGGGGCCCGCACAGATACGCAGTATTTT.

The table lists this clonotype with a few counts. The gene calls are TRBV20-1 and TRBJ2-5; tentative D call: TRBD2 (5 bases). CDR3 length: 14 amino acids. CDR1 is DFQATT, CDR2 SNEGSKA, per germline (reference sequence). The V and J ends lost 0 bases and 4 bases respectively, with 12 bases between them. The CDR3 bases are TGCAGTGCTAGAGATCGCGACGGAGGAGAGACCCAGTACTTC. Translation: CSARDRDGGETQYF.

This clonotype was counted only a few times. The chain uses TRBV7-8 and TRBJ2-5; possible D gene TRBD2, 7 bases. The germline V gene encodes CDR1 SGHVS and CDR2 FQNEAQ. V lost 1 base and J 5 bases, leaving 11 bases between the germline ends. This CDR3 region has 14 residues. In DNA form, the CDR3 reads TGTGCCAGCAGCTTAGTTGAGGGGGGGGAGACCCAGTACTTC. This codes for CASSLVEGGETQYF.

This clonotype showed up just a few times. The V and J genes are TRBV7-9 and TRBJ1-5; D gene ambiguous. CDR1 is SEHNR and CDR2 is FQNEAQ in the germline V gene (reference sequence). The V gene lost 4 bases and the J gene lost 3 bases, with 7 bases spanning the gap. The CDR3 consists of 13 residues. The CDR3 reads CASSSWDNQPQHF. The CDR3 nucleotides are TGTGCCAGCAGCTCTTGGGACAATCAGCCCCAGCATTTT.

This clonotype came up a few times. The V gene is TRBV5-1, the J gene TRBJ2-5; TRBD2 agrees at 13 bases. Trimming at V came to 4 bases and at J to 7 bases, leaving 10 bases not matched to a gene. Germline CDR1 reads SGHRS; CDR2 reads YFSETQ. CDR3 length: 16 residues. The CDR3 region has the DNA TGCGCCAGCAGCATCTCCGGACTAGCGGGAGTGGTGACCCAGTACTTC. Translation gives CASSISGLAGVVTQYF.

This clonotype turned up a few times. The chain carries TRBV12-3 or TRBV12-4 and TRBJ2-1; D uncertain. Trimming cost V 3 bases and J 12 bases, with 18 bases left between them. The CDR3 runs 14 residues. The CDR3 sequence: CASSFYQMGAWQFF. In DNA form, the CDR3 reads TGTGCCAGCAGTTTCTACCAGATGGGCGCTTGGCAGTTCTTC.

This clonotype was counted only a few times. The chain couples TRBV7-9 to TRBJ2-5, with 8 bases matching TRBD2. TRBJ2-7 explains the end of the DNA better; the J call may be wrong. Germline V gene sequence: CDR1 SEHNR, CDR2 FQNEAQ (reference sequence). This CDR3 is 13 amino acids long. Written as DNA, the CDR3 is TGTGCCACCGCAGCGGGAGAGAGCCACGAGCAGTACTTC. It yields the protein CATAAGESHEQYF.

The chain carries TRBV29-1 and TRBJ2-3; D is perhaps TRBD1 (5 bases). V lost 3 bases and J 7 bases, leaving 14 bases between the germline ends. Germline lookup yields CDR1 SQVTM and CDR2 ANQGSEA. The CDR3 consists of 13 residues. The CDR3: CSVEVRGANTQYF. CDR3 bases: TGCAGCGTTGAGGTCCGTGGGGCGAATACGCAGTATTTT.

V usage is TRBV3-1 and J usage is TRBJ2-1; D gene ambiguous. CDR1 and CDR2 (germline): LGHDT, YNNKEL (reference sequence). Trimming removed 5 bases from V and 7 bases from J, with 15 bases in between. CDR3 length: 14 residues. Here the CDR3 DNA reads TGTGCCAGCAGCGATGGTCTTCCGTTGAATGAGCAGTTCTTC. Protein: CASSDGLPLNEQFF.

This clonotype was detected only once. J is TRBJ1-2 and V is TRBV6-2 or TRBV6-3; D is possibly TRBD1 (5 bases). V lost 2 bases, J lost 7 bases, and 14 bases lay in between. Germline CDR1 is MNHEY and CDR2 is SVGEGT. This CDR3 region has 14 residues. Here the CDR3 reads CASSYGGPGSGYTF. The CDR3 DNA follows: TGTGCCAGCAGTTACGGAGGCCCAGGGAGTGGCTACACCTTC.

This chain links TRBV29-1 with TRBJ1-1, with D tentatively TRBD1 (5 bases). CDR1 and CDR2 from the germline V gene are SQVTM and ANQGSEA. V was clipped by 5 bases and J by 5 bases, with 15 bases between them. The CDR3 consists of 13 residues. The CDR3 protein is CSVLPFTGTEAFF. In DNA form, the CDR3 reads TGCAGCGTTCTCCCGTTCACAGGTACTGAAGCTTTCTTT.

This clonotype has just a few counts. This chain joins TRBV12-3 or TRBV12-4 and TRBJ2-5, with 15 bases fitting TRBD2. The last part of the DNA fits TRBJ2-7 better; the J call may be wrong. CDR3 size: 17 residues. The CDR3 DNA sequence: TGTGCCAGCAGTCCTTCGGGACTAGCGGGGGGTGGCTACGAGCAGTACTTC. Protein sequence: CASSPSGLAGGGYEQYF.

The chain has TRBV7-8 and TRBJ2-7; 7 bases are shared with TRBD1. Germline V gene data show CDR1 as SGHVS and CDR2 as FQNEAQ. J was trimmed by 6 bases and V by 4 bases; bases with no gene match: 12. The CDR3 runs to 15 residues. The CDR3 loop is CASSSQPQGEPEQYF. In DNA, the CDR3 is TGTGCCAGCAGCTCACAGCCCCAGGGGGAGCCCGAGCAGTACTTC.

This clonotype was found a few times. V gene TRBV12-3 or TRBV12-4 combines with J gene TRBJ1-2; D is ambiguous. The V end lost 6 bases, the J end lost 8 bases, and 13 bases lay between the germline ends. The CDR3 spans 12 residues. The CDR3 bases are TGTGCCAGCAGCCAAGATGTCGGGGGCTACACCTTC. The encoded protein is CASSQDVGGYTF.

Only a few counts were recorded for this clonotype. The chain combines TRBV28 with TRBJ2-5, with 7 bases aligning to TRBD2. The J call may be mistaken, given a closer DNA end match to TRBJ2-1. Looked up from germline, CDR1 is MDHEN and CDR2 is SYDVKM. This CDR3 has 15 amino acids. The CDR3: CASAPTSVNYNEQFF. CDR3 DNA: TGTGCCTCTGCCCCCACTAGCGTTAATTACAATGAGCAGTTCTTC.

This clonotype was counted only a few times. This chain connects TRBV20-1 to TRBJ1-6; D gene unclear. This CDR3 contains 14 residues. The germline gives CDR1 DFQATT, CDR2 SNEGSKA (reference sequence). V lost 0 bases to trimming and J lost 7 bases, with 10 bases between them. The CDR3 loop is CSARDTPYNSPLHF. The DNA of the CDR3 is TGCAGTGCTAGAGATACCCCTTACAATTCACCCCTCCACTTT.